This TCR beta chain comes out of a study of low-dose radiotherapy and immunotherapy resistance in tumors. Turning to the study itself: Cohort 1 got 0.5 Gy per fraction every 2 weeks, 6.5 Gy in total. The schedule for Cohort 2 used 1 Gy per fraction every two weeks, which added up to 13 Gy over 26 weeks.

This clonotype was counted ten times or more. cDNA synthesis used a TRAV/TRBV-specific primer set for both chains. Using a constant-region primer together with a V-primer adapter, TCRs were subjected to around 22 PCR cycles of amplification. By in vitro transcription, the isolated mRNA was amplified. TCRdb re-called the reads through MiXCR, storing one row per CDR3 protein. The sample holds almost 40,000 distinct CDR3 sequences, roughly 30% seen once. CDR1 MNHEY and CDR2 SMNVEV come from the germline V gene (reference sequence). The CDR3 loop spans 14 amino acids. The ends were cut back, 6 bases at V and 4 bases at J, with 15 bases in the middle. Time point: before trial treatment. Donors, who were enrolled in a single-arm phase I dose-escalation trial, received nivolumab, ipilimumab, aspirin, low-dose cyclophosphamide and low-dose radiotherapy.

Sample: PBMCs, taken before treatment. This clonotype originated in a male donor with gallbladder cancer. The chain joins TRBV27 to TRBJ2-5, with a possible D match to TRBD1 (6 bases). CDR3 nucleotide sequence: TGTGCCAGCAGCCTTACGGACAGAGGAGAGACCCAGTACTTC. Protein product: CASSLTDRGETQYF.